These 9 T cell receptor beta chains were sequenced from one sample in a study of cytomegalovirus exposure and HLA in healthy donors (dated by TCRdb to about 2017). Libraries were built with the immunoSEQ multiplex PCR assay. For the multiplex PCR, a mixture combining 60 forward primers for TCR Vbeta segments and 13 reverse primers for TCR Jbeta segments was used. TCRdb obtained this table from immuneACCESS and retained in-frame rearrangements with V and J assigned. These tables miss some clones; where compared with another copy, unresolved V genes account for less than half of the shortfall, and the remainder is unexplained. Counted in this sample were about 130,000 clones; about four fifths of them appeared once. Around 4.8% of the sample is in the top ten clones. Sequenced input: PBMCs. These receptors were taken from a man in his thirties or forties in good health.

This chain links TRBV27 with TRBJ1-2; 9 positions agree with TRBD1. From germline, CDR1 is MNHEY and CDR2 SMNVEV (reference sequence). Trimming cost V 7 bases and J 8 bases; bases outside gene matches: 14. CDR3 length: 15 residues. CDR3 DNA: TGTGCCAGCACCCCGCAGGGACAGGGCCACTTAGGCTACACCTTC. Encoded protein: CASTPQGQGHLGYTF.

The chain couples TRBV7-3 to TRBJ2-1, with D possibly matching TRBD1 (7 bases). Germline CDR1 is SGHTA and CDR2 is FQGTGA. Deletions cut 2 bases from V and 7 bases from J, with 12 bases between. The CDR3 length is 14 residues. CDR3 nucleotide sequence: TGTGCCAGCAGCTTATGGGACAGCGGGAATGAGCAGTTCTTC. Its translation: CASSLWDSGNEQFF.

The chain carries TRBV9 and TRBJ2-3; the match to TRBD2 covers 9 bases. V gave up 3 bases and J gave up 1 base; unmatched junction bases: 3. This CDR3 comprises 15 residues. Germline V gene lookup returns CDR1 SGDLS and CDR2 YYNGEE. CDR3 amino acids: CASSEGTSRTDTQYF. The CDR3 nucleotides are TGTGCCAGCAGCGAAGGGACTAGCCGCACAGATACGCAGTATTTT.

The CDR3 DNA follows: TGTGCCAGCAAAGGGACAGGGACTGAAGCTTTCTTT. It specifies CASKGTGTEAFF. The rearrangement joins TRBV6-5 to TRBJ1-1; the match to TRBD1 covers 9 bases. After removal of 7 bases from V and 5 bases from J, the junction contained 2 bases not matched to a gene. The CDR3 consists of 12 residues. The germline V gene encodes CDR1 MNHEY and CDR2 SVGAGI.

This chain's CDR3 is CASSWGDSSSYEQYF. DNA for the CDR3: TGTGCCAGCAGCTGGGGGGACTCAAGCTCCTACGAGCAGTACTTC. The rearrangement links TRBV9 to TRBJ2-7, with D perhaps matching TRBD2 (6 bases). Trimming cost V 4 bases and J 0 bases, with 14 bases left between them. This CDR3 comprises 15 residues. Looked up from germline, CDR1 is SGDLS and CDR2 is YYNGEE.

The chain recombines TRBV28 with TRBJ2-3; 8 nucleotides agree with TRBD1. The V gene's germline CDR1 is MDHEN and CDR2 SYDVKM. Germline trimming cut 8 bases from V and 3 bases from J; bases unmatched to any gene: 10. The CDR3 spans 15 residues. The CDR3: CASLFRTGRTDTQYF. The CDR3 nucleotides are TGTGCCAGCTTATTTCGGACAGGGCGTACAGATACGCAGTATTTT.

The chain recombines TRBV28 with TRBJ2-6; D is perhaps TRBD1 (6 bases). V was clipped by 3 bases and J by 0 bases, with 12 bases between them. This CDR3 contains 17 residues. The germline CDR1 and CDR2 sequences are MDHEN and SYDVKM. The chain's CDR3 is CASSFGAGVSGANVLTF. Written as DNA, the CDR3 is TGTGCCAGCAGTTTCGGGGCAGGGGTCTCTGGGGCCAACGTCCTGACTTTC.

The chain links TRBV5-4 to TRBJ2-7, with D maybe TRBD2 (6 bases). The length of the CDR3 is 15 residues. V was shortened by 2 bases and J by 4 bases, with 16 bases between the two germline ends. Germline V gene sequence: CDR1 SGHNT, CDR2 YYREEE (reference sequence). The CDR3 DNA sequence: TGTGCCAGCAGCTTTGGAGGGGTGGAGGTTTACGAGCAGTACTTC. It yields the protein CASSFGGVEVYEQYF.

The chain has TRBV9 and TRBJ2-1, with 10 bases lining up with TRBD2. In germline, CDR1 is SGDLS, CDR2 YYNGEE. J lost 8 bases, V lost 6 bases, and 11 bases had no gene match. This CDR3 is built from 15 residues. The CDR3 protein is CASTNTGLANHEQFF. CDR3 DNA: TGTGCCAGCACCAATACGGGACTAGCGAACCATGAGCAGTTCTTC.